This passage covers 27 T cell receptor beta chains from one sample sequenced in a study of blood T cells in healthy people across ages. The authors ran a second PCR of about 6 to 11 cycles using a sample-barcoded 5' primer and a J-beta primer mix. TCRdb reprocessed the 5' RACE reads via MiXCR and lists one record per CDR3 protein. The data hold more than 1.4 million distinct CDR3 sequences, with 42% observed a single time. Sequences were obtained from blood. Source of these receptors: a woman aged 18 to 35 in good health.

V usage is TRBV27 and J usage is TRBJ2-2; unclear D gene. CDR1 and CDR2 from the germline V gene are MNHEY and SMNVEV (reference sequence). V lost 5 bases and J lost 0, with 19 bases in between. This CDR3 contains 18 residues. The CDR3 coding sequence is TGTGCCAGCAGTACCAAAATTCCGAGGAAAACGAACACCGGGGAGCTGTTTTTT. This codes for CASSTKIPRKTNTGELFF.

The chain couples TRBV20-1 to TRBJ2-5, with 7 bases identical to TRBD2. The V and J ends lost 4 bases and 4 bases, in that order; junction bases with no gene match: 12. The germline V gene has CDR1 DFQATT and CDR2 SNEGSKA (reference sequence). The CDR3 contains 15 residues. The CDR3 loop reads CSAIDTAGVSETQYF. DNA of the CDR3: TGCAGTGCTATAGATACGGCGGGAGTTTCAGAGACCCAGTACTTC.

The sample holds a few counts of this clonotype. This sequence joins TRBV24-1 and TRBJ1-2, with 7 nucleotides matching TRBD1. The length of the CDR3 is 14 residues. CDR1 KGHDR and CDR2 SFDVKD come from the germline V gene. With 4 bases clipped from V and 6 bases from J, the junction kept 7 bases outside the gene matches. This CDR3 is CATSDPDREDGYTF. The CDR3 nucleotides read TGTGCCACCAGTGACCCTGACAGGGAGGATGGCTACACCTTC.

This sequence joins TRBV12-3 or TRBV12-4 and TRBJ2-2, with TRBD1 as a possible D gene (5 bases). CDR3 length: 14 amino acids. Trimming pared 7 bases from V and 4 bases from J, leaving 13 bases between. CDR3 amino acids: CASIKGQTTGELFF. In DNA form, the CDR3 reads TGTGCCAGCATCAAGGGGCAGACCACCGGGGAGCTGTTTTTT.

This clonotype was observed a few times. The gene calls are TRBV7-2 and TRBJ2-1; D might be TRBD2 (6 bases). Germline lookup yields CDR1 SGHTA and CDR2 FQGNSA. The CDR3 covers 16 residues. With 3 bases removed from V and 3 bases from J, the gap between germline ends came to 15 bases. DNA for the CDR3: TGTGCCAGCAGCTTTGGACTATCCCCACTCTACAATGAGCAGTTCTTC. This gives the protein CASSFGLSPLYNEQFF.

Note on this clonotype: Germline and junction disagree at one end, which may indicate a read error. This chain links TRBV29-1 with TRBJ2-4; TRBD2 matches at 8 bases. The J call may be in error: the DNA end matches TRBJ2-7 better. The germline V gene encodes CDR1 SQVTM and CDR2 ANQGSEA. The CDR3 is 16 amino acids. The CDR3 DNA reads TGCAGCGTTGTCCCAGCGGGAGTGTTTTTCTCCGACGAGCAGTACTTC. Translating gives CSVVPAGVFFSDEQYF.

V and J are TRBV19 and TRBJ1-6; D may be TRBD1 (5 bases). Germline loops: CDR1 LNHDA, CDR2 SQIVND (reference sequence). The V gene lost 5 bases and the J gene lost 6 bases, with 20 bases spanning the gap. There are 17 residues in the CDR3. The CDR3 loop reads CASSRQQVLGSNSPLHF. CDR3 DNA sequence: TGTGCCAGTAGTCGCCAACAGGTTTTGGGAAGTAATTCACCCCTCCACTTT.

This clonotype is a singleton in its sample. This chain connects TRBV7-9 to TRBJ1-2; D ambiguous. Trimming cost V 5 bases and J 2 bases, with 12 bases left between them. Germline-derived CDR1 and CDR2 are SEHNR and FQNEAQ (reference sequence). This CDR3 has 14 amino acids. The CDR3 loop reads CASSQSTPNYGYTF. The CDR3 DNA reads TGTGCCAGCAGCCAGTCGACACCCAACTATGGCTACACCTTC.

This chain links TRBV30 with TRBJ2-1; the match to TRBD2 covers 10 bases. The CDR3 sequence is 15 residues long. Germline CDR1 is GTSNPN and CDR2 is SVGIG (reference sequence). J gave up 5 bases and V 4 bases, and 8 bases lay outside the gene matches. CDR3 protein: CAWTPTSGNHNEQFF. CDR3 bases: TGTGCCTGGACCCCCACTAGCGGGAACCACAATGAGCAGTTCTTC.

This chain uses TRBV7-9 with TRBJ1-1, with D perhaps matching TRBD1 (6 bases). The CDR3 totals 13 residues. The germline gives CDR1 SEHNR, CDR2 FQNEAQ (reference sequence). V was pared by 6 bases and J by 4 bases, with 12 bases between. The CDR3 DNA is TGTGCCAGCAGTAGAGTAGGGGGCACTGAAGCTTTCTTT. This translates into CASSRVGGTEAFF.

This clonotype was recorded a few times. This chain links TRBV6-5 with TRBJ2-7; 8 bases align to TRBD2. V shed 4 bases, J shed 2 bases, and the junction held 7 bases outside the gene matches. The germline V gene has CDR1 MNHEY and CDR2 SVGAGI. There are 15 residues in the CDR3. CDR3 DNA: TGTGCCAGCAGTTCTCGCGGGGGGCCGACCTACGAGCAGTACTTC. This encodes CASSSRGGPTYEQYF.

This chain joins TRBV6-2 or TRBV6-3 and TRBJ2-1; no clear D gene. The CDR3 runs to 13 residues. Germline V lookup: CDR1 MNHEY, CDR2 SVGEGT. The germline V and J ends were trimmed by 0 bases and 10 bases, with 10 bases remaining between them. This CDR3 reads CASSYSKLYEQFF. CDR3 coding DNA: TGTGCCAGCAGTTACTCGAAGCTTTACGAGCAGTTCTTC.

The chain has TRBV3-1 and TRBJ2-3; 8 bases are a match to TRBD2. The trim removed 3 bases at V and 1 base at J, leaving 9 bases unmatched. This CDR3 is 17 amino acids long. Germline V lookup: CDR1 LGHDT, CDR2 YNNKEL (reference sequence). The CDR3 protein is CASSQVTSGLRTDTQYF. The CDR3 DNA is TGTGCCAGCAGCCAGGTCACTAGCGGACTACGCACAGATACGCAGTATTTT.

J is TRBJ2-5 and V is TRBV20-1; the D is unclear. Deletions cut 0 bases from V and 3 bases from J, with 11 bases between. The germline gives CDR1 DFQATT, CDR2 SNEGSKA (reference sequence). CDR3 length equals 14 residues. Here the CDR3 DNA reads TGCAGTGCTAGAGATGTAGGGCAGAAAGAGACCCAGTACTTC. The encoded protein is CSARDVGQKETQYF.

A note on this clonotype: A read error may account for a junction end that differs from germline. The chain employs TRBV11-2 and TRBJ2-3; TRBD2 might be the D (5 bases). The CDR3 consists of 23 residues. The germline V gene has CDR1 SGHAT and CDR2 FQNNGV. CDR3 sequence: CASSSPRSGSSLVSYWHRDTQYF. In DNA, the CDR3 is TGTGCCAGTAGCTCACCAAGGAGCGGCAGCTCCTTGGTGAGCTACTGGCACAGAGATACGCAGTATTTT.

The V call is TRBV12-3 or TRBV12-4, the J call TRBJ1-1; TRBD1 matches at 7 bases. The CDR3 sequence is 13 residues long. V was clipped by 6 bases and J by 7 bases; unmatched bases: 8. CDR3: CASRLTGTGEAFF. The CDR3 DNA reads TGTGCCAGCAGGCTGACAGGGACGGGTGAAGCTTTCTTT.

J is TRBJ1-1 and V is TRBV20-1, with D perhaps matching TRBD1 (6 bases). CDR3 length: 15 amino acids. V shed 6 bases and J shed 0 bases, with 17 bases lying between them. The germline V gene encodes CDR1 DFQATT and CDR2 SNEGSKA (reference sequence). CDR3 protein: CSAHNRVGVNTEAFF. CDR3 nucleotides: TGCAGTGCACATAACAGGGTCGGAGTGAACACTGAAGCTTTCTTT.

Notes on this clonotype: The junction does not match germline at one end; this may be a read error. The rearrangement links TRBV27 to TRBJ2-6, with D perhaps matching TRBD1 (5 bases). Germline loops: CDR1 MNHEY, CDR2 SMNVEV (reference sequence). The CDR3 sequence is 17 residues long. CDR3 bases: TGTGCCAGCAGTTTAGGGGATGGGCGCTCTGGGGCCAACATCCTGACTTTC. Translation gives CASSLGDGRSGANILTF.

The CDR3 here is CASSLGGTGDHNEQFF. The DNA for the CDR3 is TGCGCCAGCAGCTTAGGTGGGACAGGGGATCACAATGAGCAGTTCTTC. The chain joins TRBV5-1 to TRBJ2-1; 10 nucleotides match TRBD1. The CDR3 is made up of 16 amino acids. The J segment lost 5 bases and the V segment lost 2 bases, leaving 7 bases of the junction unmatched. The germline V gene encodes CDR1 SGHRS and CDR2 YFSETQ.

The V call is TRBV6-5, the J call TRBJ2-1, with D possibly being TRBD1 or TRBD2 (5 bases each). With the DNA end fitting TRBJ2-7 better, the J assignment may be wrong. The CDR3 is 17 residues long. The germline CDR1 and CDR2 sequences are MNHEY and SVGAGI. CDR3 DNA: TGTGCCAGCAGTTACGGGGACCTAGAGAGCTCCTACAATGAGCAGTACTTC. As protein: CASSYGDLESSYNEQYF.

This clonotype was found a few times. The chain employs TRBV10-3 and TRBJ2-5; 10 positions agree with TRBD2. V gave up 7 bases and J gave up 4 bases; unmatched junction bases: 9. Germline V CDR1 and CDR2: ENHRY, SYGVKD. CDR3 length: 15 amino acids. The CDR3 bases are TGTGCCATCACCGCGGGGCTAGCGGGAGCAGAGACCCAGTACTTC. It codes for CAITAGLAGAETQYF.

The J gene is TRBJ1-1, the V gene TRBV5-6; D is unclear. This CDR3 is built from 16 residues. Trimming pared 0 bases from V and 1 base from J, leaving 13 bases between. Per germline, CDR1 SGHDT and CDR2 YYEEEE. The CDR3 region is CASSLVQTSGNTEAFF. The CDR3, as DNA: TGTGCCAGCAGCTTGGTACAGACGAGCGGGAACACTGAAGCTTTCTTT.

J is TRBJ1-2 and V is TRBV5-1; TRBD1 agrees at 8 bases. CDR3 size: 16 residues. CDR1 is SGHRS and CDR2 is YFSETQ in the germline V gene. After removal of 4 bases from V and 6 bases from J, the junction contained 14 bases not matched to a gene. The CDR3, as DNA: TGCGCCAGCAGCATAGCATCCACAGGACAGGGAAATGGCTACACCTTC. Translated: CASSIASTGQGNGYTF.

This chain uses TRBV11-2 with TRBJ2-1, with 8 bases identical to TRBD2. Germline CDR1 and CDR2: SGHAT and FQNNGV. J gave up 10 bases and V 3 bases, and 14 bases lay outside the gene matches. The CDR3 is 16 residues long. CDR3: CASSFGSGSPIREQFF. As DNA, the CDR3 is TGTGCCAGCAGCTTTGGGAGCGGGAGTCCCATTCGGGAGCAGTTCTTC. Filled out from reference TRBV11-2 and TRBJ2-1, the complete variable domain reads EAGVAQSPRYKIIEKRQSVAFWCNPISGHATLYWYQQILGQGPKLLIQFQNNGVVDDSQLPKDRFSAERLKGVDSTLKIQPAKLEDSAVYLCASSFGSGSPIREQFFGPGTRLTVL.

This chain uses TRBV6-1 with TRBJ2-3, with TRBD2 matching over 10 bases. With 7 bases clipped from V and 0 bases from J, the junction kept 4 bases outside the gene matches. The germline V gene encodes CDR1 MNHNS and CDR2 SASEGT. This CDR3 spans 15 amino acids. In DNA, the CDR3 is TGTGCCAGCATGGAGACTAGCGGGAGCACAGATACGCAGTATTTT. It is translated as CASMETSGSTDTQYF.

V usage is TRBV5-4 and J usage is TRBJ1-1; 7 bases map to TRBD1. CDR3 length: 14 amino acids. Germline V gene lookup returns CDR1 SGHNT and CDR2 YYREEE (reference sequence). With 0 bases clipped from V and 6 bases from J, the junction kept 5 bases outside the gene matches. The CDR3 DNA reads TGTGCCAGCAGCTTGGCAGGGGGTGGCTCTGAAGCTTTCTTT. As protein: CASSLAGGGSEAFF.

The chain is built from TRBV7-2 and TRBJ2-3, with D perhaps matching TRBD1 (5 bases). The CDR3 consists of 12 residues. Germline CDR1 reads SGHTA; CDR2 reads FQGNSA. V was trimmed by 5 bases and J by 5 bases, leaving 8 bases between them. The CDR3 sequence is CASSRQGDTQYF. CDR3 in DNA: TGTGCCAGCAGCCGGCAGGGAGATACGCAGTATTTT.